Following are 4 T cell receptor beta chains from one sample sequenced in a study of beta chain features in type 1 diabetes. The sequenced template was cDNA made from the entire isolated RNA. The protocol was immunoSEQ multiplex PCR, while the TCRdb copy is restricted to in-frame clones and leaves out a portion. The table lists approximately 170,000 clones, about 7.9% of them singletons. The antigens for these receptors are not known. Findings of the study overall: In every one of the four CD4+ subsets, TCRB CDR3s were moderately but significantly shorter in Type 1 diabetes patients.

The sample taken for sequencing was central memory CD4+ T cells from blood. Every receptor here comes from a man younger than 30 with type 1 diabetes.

This CDR3 reads CASSLRAQAVYGYTF. The CDR3 bases are TGTGCCAGCAGCCTAAGGGCACAGGCGGTGTATGGCTACACCTTC. The chain employs TRBV7-2 and TRBJ1-2; maybe TRBD1 (5 bases). V gave up 5 bases and J gave up 5 bases, with 18 bases separating them. CDR1 and CDR2 (germline): SGHTA, FQGNSA. This CDR3 comprises 15 residues.

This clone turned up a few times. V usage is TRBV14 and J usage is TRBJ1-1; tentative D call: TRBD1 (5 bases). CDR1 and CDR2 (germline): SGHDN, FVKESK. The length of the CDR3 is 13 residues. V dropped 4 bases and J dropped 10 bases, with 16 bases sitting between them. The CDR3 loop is CASSPSAGRAAFF. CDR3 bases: TGTGCCAGCAGCCCGTCAGCGGGGCGCGCAGCTTTCTTT.

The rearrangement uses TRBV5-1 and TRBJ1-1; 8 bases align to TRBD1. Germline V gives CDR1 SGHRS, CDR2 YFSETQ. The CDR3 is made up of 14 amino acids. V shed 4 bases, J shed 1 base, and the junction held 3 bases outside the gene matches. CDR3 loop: CASSRQGANTEAFF. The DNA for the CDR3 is TGCGCCAGCAGCAGGCAGGGGGCGAACACTGAAGCTTTCTTT.

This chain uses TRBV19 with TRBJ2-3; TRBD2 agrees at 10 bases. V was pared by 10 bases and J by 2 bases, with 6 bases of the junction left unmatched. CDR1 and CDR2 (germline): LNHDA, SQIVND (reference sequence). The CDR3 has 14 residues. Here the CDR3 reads CATTSGTFTDTQYF. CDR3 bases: TGTGCCACCACTAGCGGGACTTTCACAGATACGCAGTATTTT.